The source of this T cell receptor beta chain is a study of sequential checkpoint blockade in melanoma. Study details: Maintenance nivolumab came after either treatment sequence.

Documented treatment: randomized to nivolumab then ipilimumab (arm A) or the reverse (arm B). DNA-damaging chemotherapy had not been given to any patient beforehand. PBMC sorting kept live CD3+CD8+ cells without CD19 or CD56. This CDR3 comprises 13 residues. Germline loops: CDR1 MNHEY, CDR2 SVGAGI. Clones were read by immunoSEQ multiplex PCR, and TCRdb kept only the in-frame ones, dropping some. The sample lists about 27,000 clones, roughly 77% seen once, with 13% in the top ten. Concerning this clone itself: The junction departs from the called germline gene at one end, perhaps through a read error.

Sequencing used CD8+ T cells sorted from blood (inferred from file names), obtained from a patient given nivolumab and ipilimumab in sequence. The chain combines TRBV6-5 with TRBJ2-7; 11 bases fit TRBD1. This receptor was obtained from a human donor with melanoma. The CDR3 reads CASSLADRGPQEF. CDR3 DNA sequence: TGTGCCAGCAGTCTTGCGGACAGGGGGCCCCAGGAGTTC.